This entry concerns a single TCR beta chain. Its antigen remains unidentified. The use of genomic DNA as template underpinned the TCR beta VDJ and CDR3 profiling. TCRdb passed the reads through MiXCR, listing each CDR3 protein once. The sample has some 140,000 distinct CDR3 sequences, roughly 49% seen once. Patients included in sequencing had previously demonstrated CD8+CD57+ cell expansion by flow cytometry. This sample was included in a study of CD8+CD57+ T cells in acquired aplastic anemia. Study-level findings and limits: Found in both controls and patients were some 31 CD8+ CDR3 sequences.

V lost 5 bases and J lost 9, with 17 bases in between. Germline CDR1 SGHVS, CDR2 FNYEAQ. The CDR3 sequence is 14 residues long. Sequenced sample: sorted CD4+, CD8+, or CD8+CD57+ T cells (not recorded which) from PBMCs. The chain recombines TRBV7-6 with TRBJ2-1, with D perhaps matching TRBD2 (5 bases). The sequence came from a human donor with aplastic anemia. The CDR3 coding sequence is TGTGCCAGCAGCCCTCAGGCAGACTACGGTGAGCAGTTCTTC. This codes for CASSPQADYGEQFF.